The clone carrying this T cell receptor beta chain was seen at least ten times. The source of the sample is a study of type 1 regulatory T cells. MiXCR was run by TCRdb on the reads, yielding one entry per CDR3 protein. Altogether around 19,000 distinct CDR3 sequences are present, roughly 10% being singletons, with the ten largest covering more than 2.5%. Sequenced sample: CD4+ T cells, either the whole sample or a sorted fraction (not recorded which). This sequence originates from a human donor in good health.

The CDR3 reads CAISGVGGGTGELFF. The CDR3 bases are TGTGCCATCAGCGGCGTGGGAGGAGGAACCGGGGAGCTGTTTTTT. The chain combines TRBV10-3 with TRBJ2-2, with a tentative D call TRBD2 (6 bases). CDR1 ENHRY and CDR2 SYGVKD come from the germline V gene. The CDR3 runs 15 residues. The germline V and J ends were trimmed by 6 bases and 5 bases, with 16 bases remaining between them.